This T cell receptor beta chain originates from a study of blood T cell repertoires in COVID-19 (TCRdb year 2020). Turning to the overall study: Samples from collaborators originated in the United States, Italy and Spain and spanned both the acute and convalescent phases of COVID-19. The prospective study material was composed of cDNA or gDNA derived from T cells, B-cell-depleted T cells, or PBMCs. The dataset comprised deeply sampled blood TCRbeta repertoires from subjects exposed to, actively infected with, or recovered from COVID-19. The repertoires were released in a freely available public database intended as a resource for research on the immune response to SARS-CoV-2. The samples were drawn from two sources: the first 160 participants of the ongoing ImmuneRACE study, and some 1,300 subjects contributed by 6 global collaborators. Sample metadata almost always included a de-identified subject ID, COVID-19 status, age in years and sex. Where available, HLA class I and class II types were obtained from metadata supplied by the sample provider rather than from assay-based typing. The paper's findings and limits, for the study overall: Clinical and demographic metadata were provided uncurated, with the amount varying by source and participant.

For this clone: What antigen it recognizes has not been identified. It has no much larger one-base neighbor in the sample; base qualities were not kept.

TCRbeta CDR3 regions were amplified from genomic DNA by means of the immunoSEQ Assay, a bias-controlled multiplex PCR. From the authors' description of their analysis: The number of nucleated cells in each sample was estimated from the amplification of reference gene primers within the assay. To quantify the absolute abundance of each unique TCRbeta CDR3 rearrangement, sequence reads were collapsed and filtered. For each sample, productive Simpson clonality was calculated as the square root of Simpson's diversity index across productive rearrangements. The source is immuneACCESS, and TCRdb retained only in-frame sequences with V and J called. Part of the clones is not carried over; for the studies checked, unresolved V genes explain less than half of this, and the remainder is unexplained. That table furnishes V, J and clone size, whereas the DNA furnished D and trimming. The sample profile shows 300,000 to 400,000 clones; more than 90% of them were found once. 2.6% of the sample rests with the top ten.

Participants in the prospective study were aged roughly 18 to 90 years, lived in approximately 26 United States geographic areas, and enrolled through a virtual design. In the prospective study, cohorts were assigned on the basis of participant-reported clinical history obtained from a screening survey and a study questionnaire. Recovered participants in ImmuneRACE Cohort 3 were defined as having two consecutive negative NP/OP PCR tests, clearance from a healthcare professional, or resolution of symptoms. Mobile phlebotomists in the prospective study collected whole blood, serum and a nasopharyngeal or oropharyngeal swab from every participant. Prospective study participants could optionally give additional blood draws and questionnaires over an approximately 2-month period. Before DNA extraction, prospective study blood samples were shipped either frozen or at room temperature. Taken from cysteine to phenylalanine, the CDR3 has 14 residues. Only the CDR3 portion is preserved as DNA: 42 bases, with reading frame beginning at the first base. Trimming at the junction amounts to 4 bases on V and 9 bases on J, and the germline ends lie 21 bases apart. The germline V gene (reference sequence) sets CDR1 to GTSNPN and CDR2 to SVGIG.

This TCR was sampled from a man aged 55 to 70 who had recovered from COVID-19. The rearranged segments are TRBV30 and TRBJ1-2; TRBD1 is a possible D gene, resting on 5 matching bases. Specimen: PBMCs or T cells enriched from blood (not recorded which). The CDR3 protein: CAWTDSTRLIRYTF. Here is the DNA: TGTGCCTGGACCGACAGTACAAGATTGATACGCTACACCTTC. Reference TRBV30 and TRBJ1-2 genes cover what lies past the CDR3, so the full variable domain is SQTIHQWPATLVQPVGSPLSLECTVEGTSNPNLYWYRQAAGRGLQLLFYSVGIGQISSEVPQNLSASRPQDRQFILSSKKLLLSDSGFYLCAWTDSTRLIRYTFGSGTRLTVV.